Listed here are 3 T cell receptor beta chains from one sample, sequenced in a study of T cell responses to AZD1222 COVID-19 vaccine. Some clones are missing from TCRdb's copy, which holds only in-frame ones; the method was immunoSEQ multiplex PCR. The sample lists about 120,000 clones; around 92% were seen once. Sequenced material: peripheral blood, taken on day 0 of AZD1222 vaccination. These receptors originate from an adult in good health.

V usage is TRBV15 and J usage is TRBJ2-2; 8 bases map to TRBD2. V lost 6 bases, J lost 7 bases, and 7 bases stayed unmatched. This CDR3 comprises 14 residues. The germline V gene encodes CDR1 LNHNV and CDR2 YYDKDF (reference sequence). As DNA, the CDR3 is TGTGCCACCAGGGGCGGGGGGCGTCTCGGGGAGCTGTTTTTT. It yields the protein CATRGGGRLGELFF.

The chain joins TRBV29-1 to TRBJ2-7; D perhaps matches TRBD1 (6 bases). The germline CDR1 and CDR2 sequences are SQVTM and ANQGSEA. The CDR3 spans 13 residues. Trimming pared 6 bases from V and 2 bases from J, leaving 14 bases between. The CDR3 region has the DNA TGCAGCGTCGCTGACAGGATGCCCTACGAGCAGTACTTC. Translation: CSVADRMPYEQYF.

This chain links TRBV19 with TRBJ1-1; 7 positions match TRBD1. Trimming at V came to 6 bases and at J to 4 bases, leaving 14 bases not matched to a gene. Germline CDR1 is LNHDA and CDR2 is SQIVND (reference sequence). The CDR3 has 16 residues. CDR3 coding DNA: TGTGCCAGTAGACCTTATTACAGGGGAGGGATCACTGAAGCTTTCTTT. Its translation: CASRPYYRGGITEAFF.